These 22 T cell receptor delta chains originate from one sample sequenced in a study of γδ T cells in repeated Plasmodium falciparum infection. Gammadelta T cells were flow-sorted from PBMC into Vgamma9/Vdelta2+ and Vdelta2-negative populations for bulk analysis. TCRdb re-called the multiplex PCR reads using CATT. In the table there are around 86,000 delta-chain clones, 1.4% to 1.5% of which are singletons. Material: gamma-delta T cells from blood. Receptors originate from a pool of human donors (malaria-infected and uninfected, not separated).

This clone was seen a few times. A far larger clone lies a single base away; this is likely a read error. Different DNA sequences within this sample yield the same CDR3. V usage is TRDV1 and J usage is TRDJ1; TRDD3 agrees at 8 bases. The J gene was not available in TCRdb and was assigned here by matching the DNA to germline segments. CDR3 length equals 17 residues. CDR1 and CDR2 from the germline V gene are TSWWSYY and QGS. This chain's CDR3 is CALRDYSSYWGVRQLIF. CDR3 DNA: TGCGCTCTTCGGGATTATTCTTCTTACTGGGGGGTCCGGCAACTCATCTTT.

In the case of this clone: A far bigger clonotype differs at one base, so this is likely a read error. Distinct nucleotide sequences in the sample also encode this CDR3. This rearrangement joins TRDV1 to TRDJ2; possible D gene TRDD3, 5 bases. TCRdb does not report a J gene; here it was assigned by matching the DNA to germline references. V was pared by 2 bases and J by 4 bases, with 14 bases between. This CDR3 region has 16 residues. Germline lookup yields CDR1 TSWWSYY and CDR2 QGS. CDR3 DNA sequence: TGTGCTCTTGGGGAATGGGGCTGTGGAAGGACAGCACAACTCTTCTTT. It encodes CALGEWGCGRTAQLFF.

This clone was seen more than once but under ten times. This DNA's translation and the protein TCRdb lists, from a much larger clone, do not match at residue 16, likely due to a read error; the protein shown is translated from the DNA. The chain links TRDV1 to TRDJ1; TRDD3 agrees at 8 bases. The J gene, left out of TCRdb, was set here by checking the DNA against germline. The CDR3 consists of 22 residues. Germline trimming cut 4 bases from V and 0 bases from J; bases unmatched to any gene: 25. Germline CDR1 reads TSWWSYY; CDR2 reads QGS. The CDR3 loop reads CALGAPPSYRILWGIYTDKLIF. The CDR3 DNA reads TGTGCTCTTGGGGCCCCGCCTTCTTACAGGATCTTGTGGGGGATCTACACCGATAAACTCATCTTT.

This clone was counted a few times. TCRdb's entry gives the protein of a much larger clone, which mismatches this DNA's translation at residue 8, likely from a read error; the protein reported here is translated from the DNA. The chain carries TRDV3 and TRDJ1; tentative D call: TRDD3 (5 bases). Germline CDR1 and CDR2: TVYSNPD and GDNSRS (reference sequence). The CDR3 has 14 residues. Trimming pared 3 bases from V and 0 bases from J, leaving 14 bases between. CDR3 region: CAFGTGRHTDKLIF. The CDR3 region has the DNA TGTGCCTTCGGTACTGGTCGGCACACCGATAAACTCATCTTT.

As concerns this clone: A far larger clone is one base from this, pointing to a likely read error. Other nucleotide sequences in the sample specify the same CDR3. The V and J genes are TRDV1 and TRDJ1, with 11 bases that match TRDD3. Assignment of the J gene here rests on matching the DNA to germline, because TCRdb gives none. CDR3 length: 28 amino acids. Trimming removed 1 base from V and 1 base from J; junction bases left unmatched: 38. Germline V gene lookup returns CDR1 TSWWSYY and CDR2 QGS. The CDR3 DNA is TGTGCTCTTGGGGAACCCTCGACTACTACTTCCGTCAATCATACTGGGGGATATCCTCTTTGGGGCACCGATAAACTCATCTTT. Translated, it gives CALGEPSTTTSVNHTGGYPLWGTDKLIF.

The table lists this clone with a few counts. TCRdb attributes to this sequence the protein of a much larger clone, which differs from the DNA translation at residue 13; a read error is likely, and the protein displayed is translated from the DNA. With the J gene uncalled, the V gene is TRDV2; the D call TRDD3 from the table was never checked on the DNA. This CDR3 contains 15 residues. From germline, CDR1 is GEAIGNYY and CDR2 EKD. This chain's CDR3 is CACDRVMGDTDKRIF. The CDR3 DNA reads as TGTGCCTGTGACCGCGTGATGGGGGACACCGATAAACGCATCTTT.

In this sample, this clone turned up a few times. TCRdb lists the protein of a much larger clone for this DNA, which differs at residue 3, so this is likely a read error; the protein given here is translated from the DNA itself. The V call is TRDV3, the J call TRDJ1, with D unresolved. Germline values: CDR1 TVYSNPD, CDR2 GDNSRS (reference sequence). The CDR3 runs to 16 residues. Trimming stripped 5 bases from V and 0 bases from J, with 22 bases between. The CDR3 reads CASRPLVTRYTDKLIF. Written as DNA, the CDR3 is TGTGCCAGCCGTCCTCTTGTGACAAGGTACACCGATAAACTCATCTTT.

In this sample, this clone turned up many times. The TCRdb protein comes from a much larger clone and disagrees with this DNA's translation at residue 17, likely due to a read error; the protein given here is derived from the DNA. The J gene is TRDJ1, the V gene TRDV1; 7 bases line up with TRDD3. TCRdb supplies no J gene; here it was assigned by aligning the nucleotide sequence to germline. This CDR3 comprises 20 residues. The germline gives CDR1 TSWWSYY, CDR2 QGS. As DNA, the CDR3 is TGTGCTCTTGGGGAACTAAAGTCGGACTGGGGCCTTTTTTACACCGATGAACTCATCTTT. Translating gives CALGELKSDWGLFYTDELIF.

A word on this clone: TCRdb's protein, taken from a much larger clone, differs from this DNA's translation at residue 8, likely owing to a read error; the protein displayed comes from the DNA. V gene TRDV1 combines with J gene TRDJ3, with 11 bases matching TRDD3. With 1 base clipped from V and 0 bases from J, the junction kept 14 bases outside the gene matches. There are 23 residues in the CDR3. CDR1 TSWWSYY and CDR2 QGS come from the germline V gene. The CDR3 DNA sequence: TGTGCTCTTGGGGAACGTTTTCCTTACTGGGGGATAATCACCTCCTGGGACACCCGACAGATGTTTTTC. This translates into CALGERFPYWGIITSWDTRQMFF.

Comments on this clone: This DNA's translation differs at residue 11 from TCRdb's protein, which comes from a much larger clone; a read error is likely, and the protein shown is translated from the DNA. The V gene is given as TRDV1, and no J gene call is available. CDR1 TSWWSYY and CDR2 QGS come from the germline V gene. This CDR3 comprises 13 residues. CDR3 in amino acids: CALGEKPPREPIF. CDR3 nucleotide sequence: TGTGCTCTTGGGGAAAAGCCCCCGCGAGAACCCATCTTT.

As concerns this clone: The protein held in TCRdb is that of a much larger clone and does not match this DNA's translation at residue 8, likely because of a read error; the protein shown is translated from the DNA. This chain's CDR3 is CACAPVNPTAQLFF. CDR3 sequence (DNA): TGTGCCTGTGCCCCCGTTAACCCGACAGCACAACTCTTCTTT. The gene calls are TRDV2 and TRDJ2; D remains unclear. The J gene, absent from TCRdb, was called here by matching the DNA to germline. Between the trimmed V and J ends, which lost 5 bases and 4 bases, there was a span of 13 bases. Germline V gives CDR1 GEAIGNYY, CDR2 EKD. This CDR3 is built from 14 residues.

The sample holds a few counts of this clone. This may stem from a read error, because a much larger clone lies one nucleotide away. This chain joins TRDV2 and TRDJ3; D not resolved. This CDR3 contains 19 residues. Germline CDR1 GEAIGNYY, CDR2 EKD. CDR3 amino acids: CACATVSASRYWDTRQMFF. The CDR3 coding sequence is TGTGCCTGTGCCACCGTATCCGCCAGCCGGTACTGGGACACCCGACAGATGTTTTTC.

Worth noting for this clone: A junction end diverges from the germline sequence, so it may reflect a read error. The sample contains more than one DNA sequence encoding this CDR3. The chain employs TRDV1 and TRDJ1; D gene uncertain. The J gene, not given by TCRdb, was assigned here from a germline match of the nucleotide sequence. Germline-derived CDR1 and CDR2 are TSWWSYY and QGS. The CDR3 spans 14 residues. CDR3 sequence: CALGVLNWSDKLIF. CDR3 bases: TGCGCTCTTGGCGTGCTTAATTGGTCCGATAAACTCATCTTT.

This clone was detected a few times. A read error is the likely source, as a far larger clone sits one nucleotide away. At the DNA level, this CDR3 is encoded by other sequences in the same sample as well. The rearrangement links TRDV2 to TRDJ1, with 11 bases matching TRDD3. The J gene was not available in TCRdb and was assigned here by matching the DNA to germline segments. Germline V gives CDR1 GEAIGNYY, CDR2 EKD. The CDR3 contains 17 residues. V dropped 3 bases and J dropped 8; count of bases not matched to a gene: 16. CDR3 in amino acids: CACDPVLGDRGLKKLIF. The CDR3 DNA is TGTGCCTGTGACCCTGTACTGGGGGATAGGGGACTGAAGAAACTCATCTTT.

This clone was seen a few times. TCRdb shows a much larger clone's protein in place of this DNA's translation, and the two differ at residue 17, likely through a read error; the protein shown is translated from the DNA. This chain links TRDV1 with TRDJ1, with 12 nucleotides matching TRDD3. The CDR3 length is 21 residues. Germline V gene data show CDR1 as TSWWSYY and CDR2 as QGS. CDR3: CALGERVPVLGDTSDPEKLIF. CDR3 nucleotide sequence: TGTGCTCTTGGGGAACGCGTTCCCGTACTGGGGGATACCAGTGATCCCGAAAAACTCATCTTT.

In this sample, this clone turned up a few times. A far larger clone differs by one base, so this is likely a read error. The sample holds other DNA sequences that translate to the same CDR3. This chain links TRDV2 with TRDJ1, with 7 bases lining up with TRDD3. The CDR3 has 19 residues. Per the germline V gene, CDR1 is GEAIGNYY and CDR2 is EKD. V shed 4 bases and J 2 bases; nucleotides not matched to a gene: 21. The CDR3 bases are TGTGCCTGTGAGCCTCTTAAGGGCCGGGGGATGGATGGGACCGATAAACTCATCTTT. This translates into CACEPLKGRGMDGTDKLIF.

Comment on this clone: The DNA is omitted, as the CDR3 cannot be located on it reliably, and the CDR3 follows TCRdb's listing. The chain employs TRDV1 and TRDJ1; TRDD3, as called in the table, went unchecked against the DNA. Germline V gene sequence: CDR1 TSWWSYY, CDR2 QGS. The CDR3 contains 19 residues when both ends are counted. CDR3 in amino acids: CALGEPTADWGIGTDKLIF.

Regarding this clone: This DNA translates differently at residue 12 from the TCRdb protein, which is that of a much larger clone; a read error is likely, and the protein shown is the DNA's own translation. The genes are TRDV1 and TRDJ1; 12 bases agree with TRDD3. As TCRdb names no J gene, one was assigned here on the basis of a DNA match to germline. This CDR3 spans 25 amino acids. The germline V gene has CDR1 TSWWSYY and CDR2 QGS. V lost 0 bases, J lost 2 bases, and 28 bases stayed unmatched. CDR3 amino acids: CALGELVRSATSPLTGGYKTDKLIF. The CDR3 DNA reads as TGTGCTCTTGGGGAACTCGTGCGTTCGGCCACGTCCCCACTTACTGGGGGATACAAAACCGATAAACTCATCTTT.

As for this clone: This DNA's translation differs at residue 5 from TCRdb's protein, which comes from a much larger clone; a read error is likely, and the protein shown is translated from the DNA. The chain has TRDV1 and TRDJ1, with 9 bases lining up with TRDD3. The J gene was missing in TCRdb and was found by matching the end of the DNA to germline. V gave up 4 bases and J gave up 0 bases; unmatched junction bases: 15. The CDR3 loop spans 19 amino acids. In germline, CDR1 is TSWWSYY, CDR2 QGS. The CDR3 region is CALGGPATLGDPNTDKLIF. The CDR3 DNA follows: TGTGCTCTTGGGGGACCCGCCACCCTGGGGGATCCGAACACCGATAAACTCATCTTT.

This clone was counted many times. The chain carries TRDV1 and TRDJ1; possibly TRDD3 for D (6 bases). The CDR3 contains 21 residues. The germline V gene encodes CDR1 TSWWSYY and CDR2 QGS. V was clipped by 0 bases and J by 3 bases, with 29 bases between them. DNA for the CDR3: TGTGCTCTTGGGGAACTCTTATACCTACGTGAGGGGATTGTGTGGCCCGATAAACTCATCTTT. It translates to CALGELLYLREGIVWPDKLIF.

Turning to this clone: The TCRdb protein comes from a much larger clone and disagrees with this DNA's translation at residue 4, likely due to a read error; the protein given here is derived from the DNA. The CDR3 DNA reads as TGTGCCTGTGGGAGGCCTTCCCCTCACGATAAACTCATCTTT. Translating it yields CACGRPSPHDKLIF. The chain has TRDV2 and TRDJ1, with a weak D call TRDD2 (6 bases). The J gene, not given by TCRdb, was assigned here from a germline match of the nucleotide sequence. Germline V lookup: CDR1 GEAIGNYY, CDR2 EKD. V was clipped by 5 bases and J by 4 bases, with 16 bases between them. The CDR3 length is 14 residues.

This clone was seen ten or more times. The chain links TRDV1 to TRDJ1; TRDD3 matches at 7 bases. Germline V gene data show CDR1 as TSWWSYY and CDR2 as QGS. Trimming cost V 2 bases and J 5 bases; bases outside gene matches: 17. The CDR3 sequence is 18 residues long. Here the CDR3 reads CALGEAGGGIYRGDKLIF. The CDR3, as DNA: TGTGCTCTTGGGGAAGCCGGCGGGGGGATCTACCGAGGGGATAAACTCATCTTT.